This TCR beta chain was documented in a study of cytomegalovirus exposure and HLA in healthy donors. On the study more broadly: Drawn from HLA-typed donors, 83 million or so unique TCRs were held in an early data release. Study conclusions and caveats: Most of the CMV-associated TCR beta chains (in a later analysis) appeared to be HLA-restricted.

Germline V lookup: CDR1 ENHRY, CDR2 SYGVKD. V dropped 4 bases and J dropped 8; count of bases not matched to a gene: 6. The CDR3 length is 14 residues. Comments on this clone: The antigen is unknown.

It was with 60 Vbeta and 13 Jbeta primers that the PCR ran. Some clones are missing from TCRdb's copy, which holds only in-frame ones; the method was immunoSEQ multiplex PCR. The sample records about 100,000 clones, about 80% being singletons. The source material was PBMCs. The origin of this receptor is a man aged 40-55 years in good health and CMV-seronegative. J is TRBJ1-4 and V is TRBV10-3; TRBD1 matches 8 bases. CDR3 residues: CAISATGVGEKLFF. CDR3 sequence (DNA): TGTGCCATCAGTGCGACAGGGGTCGGGGAAAAACTGTTTTTT.